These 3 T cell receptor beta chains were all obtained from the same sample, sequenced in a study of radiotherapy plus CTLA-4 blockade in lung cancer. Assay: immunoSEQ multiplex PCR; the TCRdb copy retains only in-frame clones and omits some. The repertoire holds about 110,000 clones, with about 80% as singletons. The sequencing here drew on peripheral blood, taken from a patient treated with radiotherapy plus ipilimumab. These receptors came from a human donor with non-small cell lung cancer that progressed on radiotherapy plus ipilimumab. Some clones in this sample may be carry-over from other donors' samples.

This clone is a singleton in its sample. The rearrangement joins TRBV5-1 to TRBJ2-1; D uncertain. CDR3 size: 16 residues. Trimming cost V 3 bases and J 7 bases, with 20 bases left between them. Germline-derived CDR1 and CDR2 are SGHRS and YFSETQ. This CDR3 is CASSSDGWGLGNEQFF. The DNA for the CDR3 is TGCGCCAGCAGCTCCGACGGGTGGGGTTTGGGGAATGAGCAGTTCTTC. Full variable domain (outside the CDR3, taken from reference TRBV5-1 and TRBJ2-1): KAGVTQTPRYLIKTRGQQVTLSCSPISGHRSVSWYQQTPGQGLQFLFEYFSETQRNKGNFPGRFSGRQFSNSRSEMNVSTLELGDSALYLCASSSDGWGLGNEQFFGPGTRLTVL.

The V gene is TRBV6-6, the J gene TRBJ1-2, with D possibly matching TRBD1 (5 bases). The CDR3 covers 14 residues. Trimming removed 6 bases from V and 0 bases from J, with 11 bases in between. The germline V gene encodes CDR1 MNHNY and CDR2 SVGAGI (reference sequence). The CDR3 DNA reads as TGTGCCAGCAGCCGGGACGGAGCTAACTATGGCTACACCTTC. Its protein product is CASSRDGANYGYTF.

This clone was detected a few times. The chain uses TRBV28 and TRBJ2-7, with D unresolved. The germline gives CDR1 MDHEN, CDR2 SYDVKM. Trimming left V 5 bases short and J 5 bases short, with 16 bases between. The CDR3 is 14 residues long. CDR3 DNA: TGTGCCAGCAGTAGTTTAGGGAAGGTGAACGAGCAGTACTTC. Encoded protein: CASSSLGKVNEQYF. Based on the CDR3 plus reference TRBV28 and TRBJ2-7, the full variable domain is DVKVTQSSRYLVKRTGEKVFLECVQDMDHENMFWYRQDPGLGLRLIYFSYDVKMKEKGDIPEGYSVSREKKERFSLILESASTNQTSMYLCASSSLGKVNEQYFGPGTRLTVT.